The 9 T cell receptor beta chains below all came from one sample that was sequenced in a study of blood T cell repertoires in COVID-19. Generated by immunoSEQ multiplex PCR, the TCRdb table keeps only in-frame clones and is missing some. The data hold 250,000 to 300,000 clones, with around 83% observed a single time. What was sequenced was peripheral blood. The receptor set was obtained from an elderly man with acute or convalescent COVID-19.

This sequence joins TRBV18 and TRBJ2-5; 9 nucleotides agree with TRBD1. The CDR3 covers 15 residues. With 3 bases clipped from V and 2 bases from J, the junction kept 4 bases outside the gene matches. Per the germline V gene, CDR1 is KGHSH and CDR2 is LQKENI. The CDR3 DNA reads as TGTGCCAGCTCACCGGGACAGGGCCAACAAGAGACCCAGTACTTC. Translated, it gives CASSPGQGQQETQYF.

The CDR3, as DNA: TGTGCCAGCAGCATCTCCGGGGGAACTGAAGCTTTCTTT. This gives the protein CASSISGGTEAFF. V usage is TRBV2 and J usage is TRBJ1-1; the D gene is possibly TRBD1 (5 bases). The CDR3 is 13 amino acids. Germline V lookup: CDR1 SNHLY, CDR2 FYNNEI. The V end was cut by 6 bases, the J end by 5 bases, with 13 bases between.

This chain links TRBV28 with TRBJ1-2; D is uncertain. This CDR3 comprises 15 residues. V shed 6 bases and J shed 3 bases, with 17 bases lying between them. The germline V gene encodes CDR1 MDHEN and CDR2 SYDVKM. The DNA for the CDR3 is TGTGCCAGCAGCTCCGGCCCGAGGCCGTACTATGGCTACACCTTC. Its translation is CASSSGPRPYYGYTF.

The genes are TRBV30 and TRBJ2-3; maybe TRBD1 (6 bases). The V and J ends lost 3 bases and 5 bases respectively, with 15 bases between them. Germline values: CDR1 GTSNPN, CDR2 SVGIG (reference sequence). The CDR3 runs 14 residues. CDR3 nucleotides: TGTGCCTGGAGGGTACAGGGAAGGCAAGATACGCAGTATTTT. This codes for CAWRVQGRQDTQYF. The complete variable domain, with remaining parts taken from reference TRBV30 and TRBJ2-3, reads SQTIHQWPATLVQPVGSPLSLECTVEGTSNPNLYWYRQAAGRGLQLLFYSVGIGQISSEVPQNLSASRPQDRQFILSSKKLLLSDSGFYLCAWRVQGRQDTQYFGPGTRLTVL.

The gene calls are TRBV11-1 and TRBJ2-7, with TRBD2 identical over 15 bases. Trimming took 5 bases from V and 6 from J; bases not matched to a gene: 5. The germline gives CDR1 SGHAT, CDR2 FQDESV (reference sequence). The CDR3 extends over 15 amino acids. The CDR3 here is CASSLGLAGGSEQYF. The CDR3 DNA reads as TGTGCCAGCAGCCTGGGACTAGCGGGAGGTAGCGAGCAGTACTTC.

The chain has TRBV28 and TRBJ2-7, with 7 positions matching TRBD1. From germline, CDR1 is MDHEN and CDR2 SYDVKM. CDR3 length equals 15 residues. V lost 5 bases, J lost 3 bases, and 10 bases stayed unmatched. DNA for the CDR3: TGTGCCAGCAGTATCTACAGGGGTCCAAACTACGAGCAGTACTTC. Amino acids: CASSIYRGPNYEQYF.

The table lists this clone with a few counts. The rearrangement joins TRBV5-1 to TRBJ2-3; 9 bases map to TRBD2. This CDR3 region has 19 residues. Unmatched junction bases numbered 24, after V lost 7 bases and J lost 6 bases. CDR1 and CDR2 from the germline V gene are SGHRS and YFSETQ. CDR3 residues: CASPFGAASGKGDMDTQYF. CDR3 coding DNA: TGCGCCAGCCCCTTTGGGGCGGCTAGCGGGAAAGGAGATATGGATACGCAGTATTTT.

The V and J genes are TRBV3-1 (or the pseudogene TRBV3-2) and TRBJ2-3; TRBD1 aligns across 9 bases. CDR3 length equals 14 residues. The V segment lost 1 base and the J segment 4 bases; nucleotides outside the gene matches: 0. CDR1 and CDR2 from the germline V gene are LGHDT and YNNKEL (reference sequence). The CDR3 sequence is CASSQGTGADTQYF. The CDR3 nucleotides are TGTGCCAGCAGCCAAGGGACAGGGGCAGATACGCAGTATTTT.

The chain is built from TRBV7-9 and TRBJ1-6; 7 nucleotides align to TRBD1. The CDR3 extends over 15 amino acids. Losses at the gene ends were 4 bases for V and 5 bases for J; bases not matched to a gene: 5. CDR1 is SEHNR, CDR2 FQNEAQ, per germline (reference sequence). The CDR3 here is CASSSSQGNNSPLHF. In DNA, the CDR3 is TGTGCCAGCAGCTCGTCACAGGGGAATAATTCACCCCTCCACTTT.